Following are 25 T cell receptor beta chains from one sample sequenced in a study of CD8+ T cells in alopecia areata (dated by TCRdb to the late 2010s). Receptor libraries were prepared by the immunoSEQ multiplex PCR assay. RNA was extracted from all samples and reverse transcribed into cDNA, which served as template for TCR sequencing. This is the immuneACCESS table as TCRdb keeps it, with only in-frame sequences that have V and J called. A part of the clones is gone; compared with another copy, unresolved V genes explain less than half, and the rest is unexplained. The sample includes about 140,000 clones, with roughly 60% observed a single time. The top ten hold around 4.8% of the sample. Sequenced material: CD4+ T cells sorted from blood. These receptors came from a human donor in good health.

The V call is TRBV7-3, the J call TRBJ1-1, with D uncertain. V was pared by 3 bases and J by 1 base, with 6 bases between. Germline V gene sequence: CDR1 SGHTA, CDR2 FQGTGA. This CDR3 has 13 amino acids. CDR3 bases: TGTGCCAGCAGCTTTGGATGGAACACTGAAGCTTTCTTT. This encodes CASSFGWNTEAFF.

The chain couples TRBV6-1 to TRBJ2-4, with TRBD1 as a possible D gene (5 bases). The CDR3 length is 16 residues. The germline V gene encodes CDR1 MNHNS and CDR2 SASEGT. Between the trimmed V and J ends, which lost 4 bases and 0 bases, there was a span of 13 bases. The CDR3 here is CASSGRQPLAKNIQYF. The CDR3 coding sequence is TGTGCCAGCAGTGGGAGACAGCCACTAGCCAAAAACATTCAGTACTTC.

The CDR3 DNA reads as TGTGCCAGCAGTTACTTGGGTCAAACCTACGAGCAGTACTTC. It codes for CASSYLGQTYEQYF. This sequence joins TRBV6-6 and TRBJ2-7; D gene ambiguous. CDR1 is MNHNY, CDR2 SVGAGI, per germline (reference sequence). This CDR3 has 14 amino acids. Trimming pared 1 base from V and 2 bases from J, leaving 9 bases between.

The chain links TRBV29-1 to TRBJ2-3; D might be TRBD2 (5 bases). Germline assignment: CDR1 SQVTM and CDR2 ANQGSEA. Trimming cost V 1 base and J 8 bases, with 13 bases left between them. The CDR3 spans 13 residues. The CDR3 DNA reads as TGCAGCGTTGAAGTCCCGGGGTCGGGTACGCAGTATTTT. This translates into CSVEVPGSGTQYF.

This clone occurred a few times. The chain has TRBV29-1 and TRBJ2-1; 8 bases align to TRBD1. The CDR3 is 13 residues long. Germline CDR1 reads SQVTM; CDR2 reads ANQGSEA. J was trimmed by 4 bases and V by 5 bases; bases with no gene match: 4. In nucleotides, the CDR3 is TGCAGCGTTTCAGGGGGCCTATACAATGAGCAGTTCTTC. Protein: CSVSGGLYNEQFF.

The rearrangement joins TRBV10-3 to TRBJ2-5; D possibly matches TRBD1 or TRBD2 (5 bases each). The CDR3 runs 17 residues. CDR1 ENHRY and CDR2 SYGVKD come from the germline V gene. The V end was cut by 0 bases, the J end by 5 bases, with 19 bases between. CDR3 nucleotides: TGTGCCATCAGTGAGTCGGCGTATGGGCAGGGAGACGAGACCCAGTACTTC. Translating gives CAISESAYGQGDETQYF.

This clone was found a few times. The V and J genes are TRBV30 and TRBJ2-5; no firm D call. Germline assignment: CDR1 GTSNPN and CDR2 SVGIG (reference sequence). The germline V and J ends were trimmed by 3 bases and 2 bases, with 10 bases remaining between them. This CDR3 is 13 amino acids long. The CDR3 nucleotides are TGTGCCTGGAGCCACCAAGGACAAGAGACCCAGTACTTC. Translation gives CAWSHQGQETQYF. Looking up the rest from reference TRBV30 and TRBJ2-5 gives the full variable domain: SQTIHQWPATLVQPVGSPLSLECTVEGTSNPNLYWYRQAAGRGLQLLFYSVGIGQISSEVPQNLSASRPQDRQFILSSKKLLLSDSGFYLCAWSHQGQETQYFGPGTRLLVL.

This clone has just a few counts. The chain employs TRBV30 and TRBJ2-3; D gene uncertain. Germline V lookup: CDR1 GTSNPN, CDR2 SVGIG (reference sequence). With 5 bases removed from V and 6 bases from J, the gap between germline ends came to 9 bases. The CDR3 contains 11 residues. For the CDR3, the DNA is TGTGCCTGGGAACCCTCCGATACGCAGTATTTT. The encoded protein is CAWEPSDTQYF.

The chain links TRBV6-5 to TRBJ2-1; D remains ambiguous. This CDR3 has 13 residues. CDR1 and CDR2 from the germline V gene are MNHEY and SVGAGI. V was pared by 5 bases and J by 6 bases, with 11 bases between. This chain's CDR3 is CASSASRRNEQFF. CDR3 nucleotides: TGTGCCAGCAGTGCTTCCAGACGCAATGAGCAGTTCTTC.

The chain has TRBV10-1 and TRBJ2-1; D is unclear. This CDR3 contains 15 residues. Germline loops: CDR1 WNHNN, CDR2 SYGVQD (reference sequence). V dropped 2 bases and J dropped 0 bases, with 8 bases sitting between them. The CDR3 spells CASSERGSSYNEQFF. CDR3 in DNA: TGCGCCAGCAGTGAGAGAGGAAGCTCCTACAATGAGCAGTTCTTC.

This clone was counted only a few times. For the CDR3, the DNA is TGCGCCACCGGGGAGGGGCCAGCGGGGATCAATGAGCAGTTCTTC. This encodes CATGEGPAGINEQFF. This sequence joins TRBV5-1 and TRBJ2-1; 7 bases agree with TRBD2. The CDR3 totals 15 residues. V lost 9 bases, J lost 6 bases, and 15 bases stayed unmatched. In germline, CDR1 is SGHRS, CDR2 YFSETQ.

This clone was counted a few times. This chain uses TRBV29-1 with TRBJ2-5; no definite D call. Germline CDR1 SQVTM, CDR2 ANQGSEA. The length of the CDR3 is 13 residues. Trimming took 3 bases from V and 3 from J, leaving 11 bases between them. The CDR3 DNA follows: TGCAGCGTTGATCCGCACCAGGAAGAGACCCAGTACTTC. Encoded protein: CSVDPHQEETQYF.

The rearrangement uses TRBV29-1 and TRBJ2-5; TRBD1 aligns across 8 bases. This CDR3 comprises 13 residues. Germline V lookup: CDR1 SQVTM, CDR2 ANQGSEA. V was clipped by 5 bases and J by 2 bases; unmatched bases: 4. The CDR3 bases are TGCAGCGTTACCGGGACAGGACAAGAGACCCAGTACTTC. This codes for CSVTGTGQETQYF.

The chain uses TRBV27 and TRBJ2-2; a possible D gene is TRBD2 (5 bases). V was shortened by 6 bases and J by 4 bases, with 12 bases between the two germline ends. Per germline, CDR1 MNHEY and CDR2 SMNVEV (reference sequence). CDR3 length: 14 amino acids. In DNA form, the CDR3 reads TGTGCCAGCAGGCCCGACTACCCCACCGGGGAGCTGTTTTTT. The encoded protein is CASRPDYPTGELFF.

This clone was counted only a few times. The chain uses TRBV29-1 and TRBJ2-3, with 9 bases fitting TRBD1. The V and J ends lost 4 bases and 1 base, in that order; junction bases with no gene match: 12. CDR3 size: 17 residues. Germline values: CDR1 SQVTM, CDR2 ANQGSEA. DNA of the CDR3: TGCAGCGTTGGAGGGACAGGGTCTCCCCGACGCACAGATACGCAGTATTTT. Its protein is CSVGGTGSPRRTDTQYF.

This chain uses TRBV11-2 with TRBJ2-3; D remains unclear. CDR1 is SGHAT and CDR2 is FQNNGV in the germline V gene. The V gene lost 3 bases and the J gene lost 3 bases, with 7 bases spanning the gap. This CDR3 is built from 13 residues. The CDR3 DNA reads as TGTGCCAGCAGCTTCGCTTTTACAGATACGCAGTATTTT. Its protein product is CASSFAFTDTQYF.

The chain has TRBV29-1 and TRBJ2-5, with a possible D match to TRBD2 (6 bases). Trimming took 4 bases from V and 4 from J, leaving 16 bases between them. This CDR3 comprises 14 residues. Germline-derived CDR1 and CDR2 are SQVTM and ANQGSEA. The CDR3 region is CSVALAGAGETQYF. The CDR3 DNA is TGCAGCGTTGCACTAGCTGGCGCGGGAGAGACCCAGTACTTC. Full variable domain (missing parts from reference TRBV29-1 and TRBJ2-5): SAVISQKPSRDICQRGTSLTIQCQVDSQVTMMFWYRQQPGQSLTLIATANQGSEATYESGFVIDKFPISRPNLTFSTLTVSNMSPEDSSIYLCSVALAGAGETQYFGPGTRLLVL.

The chain joins TRBV29-1 to TRBJ1-1, with 8 bases identical to TRBD1. J was trimmed by 7 bases and V by 6 bases; bases with no gene match: 10. The germline CDR1 and CDR2 sequences are SQVTM and ANQGSEA. CDR3 length equals 13 residues. CDR3 sequence reads: CSVNRGNLGEAFF. Written as DNA, the CDR3 is TGCAGCGTAAACAGGGGGAACCTCGGTGAAGCTTTCTTT. Using reference TRBV29-1 and TRBJ1-1 for the parts outside the CDR3, the full variable domain is SAVISQKPSRDICQRGTSLTIQCQVDSQVTMMFWYRQQPGQSLTLIATANQGSEATYESGFVIDKFPISRPNLTFSTLTVSNMSPEDSSIYLCSVNRGNLGEAFFGQGTRLTVV.

The rearrangement links TRBV30 to TRBJ1-4; no clear D. Trimming removed 1 base from V and 4 bases from J, with 7 bases in between. The germline gives CDR1 GTSNPN, CDR2 SVGIG (reference sequence). The CDR3 totals 13 residues. The CDR3 DNA follows: TGTGCCTGGAGTGGGGCAGATAATGAAAAACTGTTTTTT. Amino acid sequence: CAWSGADNEKLFF.

As concerns this clone: Within the sample, other DNA sequences also encode this same CDR3. The chain joins TRBV5-6 to TRBJ1-1; 7 nucleotides agree with TRBD1. The CDR3 has 14 residues. The germline V gene has CDR1 SGHDT and CDR2 YYEEEE. V lost 4 bases to trimming and J lost 3 bases; unmatched junction nucleotides: 6. CDR3 sequence reads: CASSPQGRDTEAFF. As DNA, the CDR3 is TGTGCCAGCAGCCCACAGGGGAGGGACACTGAAGCTTTCTTT.

V gene TRBV5-6 combines with J gene TRBJ2-7; D is ambiguous. Between the trimmed V and J ends, which lost 2 bases and 2 bases, there was a span of 8 bases. CDR1 and CDR2 from the germline V gene are SGHDT and YYEEEE. The CDR3 is made up of 13 amino acids. CDR3 bases: TGTGCCAGCAGCTTAGTCACCACCTACGAGCAGTACTTC. Translated, it gives CASSLVTTYEQYF.

The V gene is TRBV6-6, the J gene TRBJ1-1; tentatively, D is TRBD1 (6 bases). This CDR3 has 15 amino acids. Germline V gene sequence: CDR1 MNHNY, CDR2 SVGAGI (reference sequence). Trimming took 4 bases from V and 4 from J, leaving 16 bases between them. The CDR3 DNA reads TGTGCCAGCAGTTTTGCCCTCAGGGGAACCACTGAAGCTTTCTTT. Translating it yields CASSFALRGTTEAFF.

This clone has only a few counts. The V call is TRBV29-1, the J call TRBJ2-7; 9 bases are a match to TRBD1. The CDR3 covers 14 residues. With V trimmed by 6 bases and J by 2 bases, 8 bases remained unmatched. Germline assignment: CDR1 SQVTM and CDR2 ANQGSEA. The DNA of the CDR3 is TGCAGCGTGAGGGGGACAGGGAACCCCTACGAGCAGTACTTC. This sequence encodes CSVRGTGNPYEQYF.

This clone has more than one count but fewer than ten. The rearrangement joins TRBV7-9 to TRBJ1-5; 7 bases line up with TRBD1. Trimming cost V 4 bases and J 4 bases; bases outside gene matches: 1. Germline-derived CDR1 and CDR2 are SEHNR and FQNEAQ (reference sequence). This CDR3 is built from 13 residues. In nucleotides, the CDR3 is TGTGCCAGCAGCTCAGGGGGGAATCAGCCCCAGCATTTT. This gives the protein CASSSGGNQPQHF.

About this clone itself: This same CDR3 is encoded by further DNA sequences in the sample. J is TRBJ2-1 and V is TRBV29-1; D might be TRBD2 (6 bases). CDR1 is SQVTM, CDR2 ANQGSEA, per germline. Trimming took 6 bases from V and 0 from J, leaving 9 bases between them. The CDR3 consists of 13 residues. The CDR3 coding sequence is TGCAGCGTCGGGACTCGCTCCTACAATGAGCAGTTCTTC. Translating gives CSVGTRSYNEQFF.